Listed below are T cell receptor beta chains from one sample, sequenced in a study of technical replicates of blood from four donors. The assay was immunoSEQ multiplex PCR, and TCRdb's table has in-frame clones only and misses some. The sample gives 85,000 to 100,000 clones, 95% of which show up once; around 0.21% is in the top ten. Material for sequencing was T cells isolated from PBMCs. The receptors were gathered from a human donor in good health. The conserved cysteine and the conserved F or W are not part of the CDR3 here. Each record gives: J gene, V gene, CDR3 protein.

J: TRBJ1-1
V: TRBV19
CDR3: ASMNQVDTEAF

J: TRBJ2-7
V: TRBV28
CDR3: ASSFQFEQY

J: TRBJ2-7
V: TRBV19
CDR3: ASSPGEGYEQY

J: TRBJ2-5
V: TRBV28
CDR3: ASSPTGTGPQETQY

J: TRBJ2-3
V: TRBV9
CDR3: ASSVGASTDTQY

J: TRBJ2-1
V: TRBV27
CDR3: ASQEGARSEQF

J: TRBJ1-1
V: TRBV7-9
CDR3: ASSSTLNTEAF

J: TRBJ2-1
V: TRBV7-6
CDR3: ASSLAKLAGGDEQF

J: TRBJ2-1
V: TRBV5-4
CDR3: ASSSRLVLSHEQF

J: TRBJ2-2
V: TRBV9
CDR3: ASSVDSGGINTGELF

J: TRBJ1-1
V: TRBV5-6
CDR3: ASSQPQGNTEAF

J: TRBJ1-1
V: TRBV6-5
CDR3: ASSRGTGGTEAF

J: TRBJ1-3
V: TRBV6-5
CDR3: ASRGQVGNTIY

J: TRBJ1-4
V: TRBV7-2
CDR3: ASSFGGWSEQLF

J: TRBJ1-1
V: TRBV9
CDR3: ASSVAQGSIMNTEAF

J: TRBJ2-7
V: TRBV9
CDR3: ASSVDFSYEQY

J: TRBJ2-3
V: TRBV19
CDR3: ASSPGGTDTQY

J: TRBJ2-7
V: TRBV5-1
CDR3: ASSGQGAQEQY

J: TRBJ2-1
V: TRBV10-3
CDR3: AISEYTTGINNEQF

J: TRBJ2-2
V: TRBV27
CDR3: ASSPLGQANPGELF

J: TRBJ1-1
V: TRBV5-1
CDR3: ASSFEARGNTEAF

J: TRBJ1-5
V: TRBV19
CDR3: ASSIGVREGQPQH

J: TRBJ2-1
V: TRBV5-1
CDR3: ASSTKRGLAGDEQF

J: TRBJ2-5
V: TRBV4-1
CDR3: ASSQGLPGGETQY

J: TRBJ2-4
V: TRBV5-6
CDR3: ASSVGVGVKNIQY

J: TRBJ2-7
V: TRBV28
CDR3: ASSPWLAGDSSYEQY

J: TRBJ1-4
V: TRBV7-8
CDR3: ASKSRQATNEKLF

J: TRBJ1-1
V: TRBV30
CDR3: AWSVTGAVF

J: TRBJ2-7
V: TRBV5-1
CDR3: ASSPPGQGSEQY

J: TRBJ1-1
V: TRBV11-1
CDR3: ASSLAQGFEAF

J: TRBJ1-5
V: TRBV7-9
CDR3: ASSSVGQPQH

J: TRBJ1-5
V: TRBV30
CDR3: AWSPGLNQPQH

J: TRBJ2-7
V: TRBV9
CDR3: ASSVVGQGGEQY

J: TRBJ1-2
V: TRBV11-2
CDR3: ASSLASVRQGRT

J: TRBJ2-1
V: TRBV6-4
CDR3: ASSDSIRLAGAEEQF

J: TRBJ2-2
V: TRBV4-1
CDR3: ASTPSAAVRGYTGELF

J: TRBJ1-1
V: TRBV6-5
CDR3: ASSYVAGDDRAF

J: TRBJ2-1
V: TRBV5-1
CDR3: ASSYGLAGGYGEQF

J: TRBJ1-1
V: TRBV27
CDR3: ASSLSRTTGSGTEAF

J: TRBJ1-1
V: TRBV14
CDR3: ASSQEESNTEAF

J: TRBJ2-7
V: TRBV15
CDR3: ATSSGAGASFYEQY

J: TRBJ1-3
V: TRBV5-1
CDR3: ASSLDGGQGNTIY

J: TRBJ2-7
V: TRBV21-1
CDR3: ASSRGEGYEQY

J: TRBJ2-7
V: TRBV30
CDR3: AWRPGHQGGYEQY

J: TRBJ2-2
V: TRBV30
CDR3: AWSSQGEELF

J: TRBJ2-7
V: TRBV5-4
CDR3: ASSLGSGVLGGEQY

J: TRBJ2-1
V: TRBV5-8
CDR3: ASSLWAGGSKDNEQF

J: TRBJ2-1
V: TRBV27
CDR3: ASSRSGAHNEQF

J: TRBJ2-3
V: TRBV12-5
CDR3: ASGLAETGTWDTDTQY

J: TRBJ2-5
V: TRBV27
CDR3: ATRGGLETQY

J: TRBJ1-2
V: TRBV9
CDR3: ASWGVNTTGKGPHGYT

J: TRBJ1-6
V: TRBV9
CDR3: ASSVGTGLNSPLH

J: TRBJ2-1
V: TRBV4-1
CDR3: ASSQFSGTYNEQF

J: TRBJ2-1
V: TRBV6-1
CDR3: ASRGREGRGNEQF